Below are 18 T cell receptor beta chains sequenced from a single sample in a study of regulatory T cells in long-lasting Graves disease. Noted time point: newly diagnosed GD, antithyroid drugs for less than 3 months. From RNA extracted from PBMCs, the TCR library was made. HTBI primers from iRepertoire and Arm-PCR of CDR3 regions yielded the TCR beta libraries. TCRdb re-analysed the multiplex PCR reads in MiXCR, keeping a single row per CDR3 protein. The repertoire consists of about 620,000 distinct CDR3 sequences, with around 15% occurring once and the leading ten covering around a sixth. This sample also belongs to another study, concerning T cells in Graves' hyperthyroidism and ophthalmopathy.

The sequenced sample was peripheral blood mononuclear cells (PBMCs), obtained at new diagnosis, from a patient treated with antithyroid drugs. These receptors were obtained from a woman aged 25 to 39 with Graves disease.

This clonotype was detected many times. The genes are TRBV11-1 and TRBJ2-7; D uncertain. The V gene's germline CDR1 is SGHAT and CDR2 FQDESV (reference sequence). V was clipped by 5 bases and J by 7 bases, with 9 bases between them. This CDR3 is built from 11 residues. The CDR3 DNA follows: TGTGCCAGCAGCCACCGTGCGGAGCAGTACTTC. As protein: CASSHRAEQYF.

This clonotype came up many times. This rearrangement joins TRBV5-1 to TRBJ2-7; 14 bases match TRBD2. V gave up 0 bases and J gave up 0 bases; unmatched junction bases: 8. The V gene's germline CDR1 is SGHRS and CDR2 YFSETQ. The CDR3 covers 19 residues. DNA of the CDR3: TGCGCCAGCAGCTTGGAGACTAGCGGGAGGGCCCCGAGCTCCTACGAGCAGTACTTC. Protein sequence: CASSLETSGRAPSSYEQYF.

This clonotype was seen a handful of times. DNA for the CDR3: TGTGCCAGCGGGGGGAATATCGGTACGCAGTATTTT. As protein: CASGGNIGTQYF. The V and J genes are TRBV12-3 or TRBV12-4 and TRBJ2-3, with D possibly matching TRBD2 (6 bases). The CDR3 loop spans 12 amino acids. V lost 8 bases to trimming and J lost 8 bases, with 14 bases between them.

The chain uses TRBV7-9 and TRBJ1-2; no clear D gene. Per germline, CDR1 SEHNR and CDR2 FQNEAQ (reference sequence). V was cut by 2 bases and J by 6 bases, with 10 bases left in between. The CDR3 consists of 13 residues. This CDR3 is CASSLRREDGYTF. CDR3 DNA: TGTGCCAGCAGCTTAAGGAGGGAGGATGGCTACACCTTC.

The chain couples TRBV9 to TRBJ2-5, with 10 bases matching TRBD2. V was clipped by 4 bases and J by 5 bases; unmatched bases: 8. This CDR3 is 15 amino acids long. Looked up from germline, CDR1 is SGDLS and CDR2 is YYNGEE. CDR3 sequence (DNA): TGTGCCAGCAGCAAAAGGACTAGCGGAGAGGAGACCCAGTACTTC. Translation gives CASSKRTSGEETQYF.

The rearrangement links TRBV27 to TRBJ1-2; D may be TRBD1 (5 bases). The V end was cut by 7 bases, the J end by 7 bases, with 10 bases between. The CDR3 runs to 11 residues. CDR1 is MNHEY and CDR2 is SMNVEV in the germline V gene (reference sequence). CDR3: CASKQGGGYTF. In nucleotides, the CDR3 is TGTGCCAGCAAGCAGGGTGGTGGCTACACCTTC.

This clonotype was seen at least ten times. The chain couples TRBV28 to TRBJ1-2; 7 bases match TRBD1. Trimming at V came to 5 bases and at J to 4 bases, leaving 4 bases not matched to a gene. The CDR3 is 13 amino acids. The germline V gene has CDR1 MDHEN and CDR2 SYDVKM. The CDR3 sequence: CASSLRGGYGYTF. The DNA of the CDR3 is TGTGCCAGCAGTCTCAGGGGGGGCTATGGCTACACCTTC.

This clonotype was found many times. J is TRBJ2-1 and V is TRBV10-3; 8 positions agree with TRBD2. Germline assignment: CDR1 ENHRY and CDR2 SYGVKD. This CDR3 is 19 amino acids long. V lost 3 bases to trimming and J lost 5 bases; unmatched junction nucleotides: 18. The CDR3 bases are TGTGCCATCAGTGACCCCAGCGGGAGAGCTGGAAGGGGGAACAATGAGCAGTTCTTC. Translation gives CAISDPSGRAGRGNNEQFF.

The genes are TRBV11-3 and TRBJ2-4; TRBD2 matches 9 bases. The CDR3 covers 15 residues. V lost 5 bases, J lost 11 bases, and 13 bases stayed unmatched. Germline assignment: CDR1 SGHNT and CDR2 YENEEA. The CDR3 region is CASSLGTSGQDVQYF. In DNA form, the CDR3 reads TGTGCCAGCAGCCTGGGTACTAGCGGGCAGGATGTTCAGTACTTC.

The chain employs TRBV6-1 and TRBJ1-2, with 7 bases lining up with TRBD1. Germline trimming cut 4 bases from V and 2 bases from J; bases unmatched to any gene: 4. From germline, CDR1 is MNHNS and CDR2 SASEGT. The CDR3 has 14 amino acids. CDR3 region: CASSGLTGNYGYTF. The CDR3 nucleotides read TGTGCCAGCAGTGGGCTGACAGGGAACTATGGCTACACCTTC.

The gene calls are TRBV6-2 or TRBV6-3 and TRBJ2-1; TRBD2 agrees at 8 bases. The CDR3 extends over 18 amino acids. V was pared by 5 bases and J by 0 bases, with 12 bases of the junction left unmatched. Germline V CDR1 and CDR2: MNHEY, SVGEGT. The CDR3 coding sequence is TGTGCCAGCAGTGAGGTAGCGGGACGGGATAGCTCCTACAATGAGCAGTTCTTC. This translates into CASSEVAGRDSSYNEQFF.

The chain couples TRBV12-3 or TRBV12-4 to TRBJ2-1; TRBD1 is a possible D gene (6 bases). V was cut by 3 bases and J by 10 bases, with 19 bases left in between. CDR3 size: 15 residues. CDR3 bases: TGTGCCAGCAGTTTGACCAACAGGGAAGTCGGCGAGCAGTTCTTC. This gives the protein CASSLTNREVGEQFF.

Many counts were recorded for this clonotype. The J gene is TRBJ1-5, the V gene TRBV28, with 8 nucleotides matching TRBD1. Germline values: CDR1 MDHEN, CDR2 SYDVKM. The junction had 7 bases not matched to a gene; V was cut back by 5 bases and J by 7 bases. This CDR3 has 14 amino acids. The CDR3 DNA reads TGTGCCAGCAGTACACAGGGGGGAGGCCAGCCCCAGCATTTT. It encodes CASSTQGGGQPQHF.

This clonotype occurred a few times. The V and J genes are TRBV14 and TRBJ2-2, with a tentative D call TRBD2 (6 bases). The V end lost 4 bases, the J end lost 1 base, and 13 bases lay between the germline ends. Germline lookup yields CDR1 SGHDN and CDR2 FVKESK. The CDR3 runs 16 residues. CDR3 sequence: CASSRLAELNTGELFF. The DNA of the CDR3 is TGTGCCAGCAGCCGCTTAGCGGAGCTGAACACCGGGGAGCTGTTTTTT.

This chain links TRBV5-1 with TRBJ2-1, with 9 nucleotides matching TRBD2. Unmatched junction bases numbered 13, after V lost 0 bases and J lost 6 bases. The CDR3 has 18 amino acids. Germline CDR1 is SGHRS and CDR2 is YFSETQ. CDR3 protein: CASSLVGTSREVFNEQFF. The DNA of the CDR3 is TGCGCCAGCAGCTTGGTGGGGACTAGCCGCGAGGTTTTCAATGAGCAGTTCTTC.

This clonotype was detected many times. CDR3 in DNA: TGTGCCAGCAGACGGGAAGTGGCCACAGATACGCAGTATTTT. Its translation is CASRREVATDTQYF. The chain has TRBV2 and TRBJ2-3; the D gene is possibly TRBD2 (5 bases). This CDR3 has 14 residues. The V gene's germline CDR1 is SNHLY and CDR2 FYNNEI. The germline V and J ends were trimmed by 6 bases and 2 bases, with 12 bases remaining between them.

This clonotype showed up many times. The CDR3 spells CASSLTGLANYGYTF. The CDR3 DNA reads as TGTGCCAGCAGTTTAACGGGGCTAGCTAACTATGGCTACACCTTC. This chain uses TRBV27 with TRBJ1-2; D possibly corresponds to TRBD1 (5 bases). Germline loops: CDR1 MNHEY, CDR2 SMNVEV (reference sequence). V was pared by 2 bases and J by 0 bases, with 10 bases between. The CDR3 spans 15 residues.

This clonotype was seen more than once but under ten times. V is TRBV7-9 and J is TRBJ2-1; D may be TRBD2 (6 bases). The germline CDR1 and CDR2 sequences are SEHNR and FQNEAQ (reference sequence). V was clipped by 2 bases and J by 0 bases, with 20 bases between them. The CDR3 runs to 19 residues. The CDR3 DNA follows: TGTGCCAGCAGCTTACCTCTTTGGGCGGGACTTAGCTCCTACAATGAGCAGTTCTTC. Protein sequence: CASSLPLWAGLSSYNEQFF.